Below, one TCR beta chain is given with its context. The data belong to a study of shared clonotypes between healthy human individuals. Naive CD45RA+ and memory CD45RA-negative subsets were split from CD4+ cells. The V gene's germline CDR1 is KGHSH and CDR2 LQKENI. CDR3 length: 13 residues. The junction had 6 bases not matched to a gene; V was cut back by 3 bases and J by 10 bases. Assay: immunoSEQ multiplex PCR; the TCRdb copy retains only in-frame clones and omits some. The sample has roughly 1,000,000 clones, more than 75% seen once. The chain has TRBV18 and TRBJ1-1; 9 nucleotides agree with TRBD1. The receptor was isolated from a man in his late teens or twenties in good health. Some clones in this sample may be carry-over from other donors' samples. Sequenced: memory CD4+ T cells from PBMCs. Subset indicated: CD45RA-negative fraction. DNA for the CDR3: TGTGCCAGCTCACCTACACAGGGGGCGGGAGCTTTCTTT. Its protein is CASSPTQGAGAFF.